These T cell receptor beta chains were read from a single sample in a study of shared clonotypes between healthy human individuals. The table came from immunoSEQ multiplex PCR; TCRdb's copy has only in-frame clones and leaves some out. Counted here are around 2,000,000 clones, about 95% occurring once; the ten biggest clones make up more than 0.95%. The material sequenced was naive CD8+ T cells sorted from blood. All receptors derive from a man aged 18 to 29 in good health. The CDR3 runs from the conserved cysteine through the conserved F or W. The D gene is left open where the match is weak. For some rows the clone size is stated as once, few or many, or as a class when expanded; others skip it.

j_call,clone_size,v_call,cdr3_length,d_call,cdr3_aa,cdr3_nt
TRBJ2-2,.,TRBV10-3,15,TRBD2,CAISSAGGYTGELFF,TGTGCCATCAGTTCAGCGGGGGGTTACACCGGGGAGCTGTTTTTT
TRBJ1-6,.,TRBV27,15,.,CASSLGAGSNSPLHF,TGTGCCAGCAGTTTAGGGGCAGGGAGTAATTCACCCCTCCACTTT
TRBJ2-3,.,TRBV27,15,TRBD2,CASSSLAGVPDTQYF,TGTGCCAGCAGTTCTCTTGCGGGAGTCCCAGATACGCAGTATTTT
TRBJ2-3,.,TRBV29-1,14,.,CSVEWAFESDTQYF,TGCAGCGTTGAGTGGGCCTTTGAATCAGATACGCAGTATTTT
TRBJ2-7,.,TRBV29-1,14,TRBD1,CSVDPTGGAYEQYF,TGCAGCGTTGACCCGACAGGGGGGGCCTACGAGCAGTACTTC
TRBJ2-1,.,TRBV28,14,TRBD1,CATFETGTDNEQFF,TGTGCCACATTTGAGACAGGGACGGACAATGAGCAGTTCTTC
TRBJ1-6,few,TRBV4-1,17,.,CASSQDVAGWGNSPLHF,TGCGCCAGCAGCCAAGATGTGGCAGGGTGGGGGAATTCACCCCTCCACTTT
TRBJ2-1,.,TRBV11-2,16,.,CASSLGQGHLYNEQFF,TGTGCCAGCAGCTTAGGGCAGGGTCACCTTTACAATGAGCAGTTCTTC
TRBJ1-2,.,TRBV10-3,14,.,CAIMAPGTSDGYTF,TGTGCCATCATGGCCCCCGGGACATCCGATGGCTACACCTTC
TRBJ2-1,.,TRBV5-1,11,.,CASSLINEQFF,TGCGCCAGCAGCTTGATTAATGAGCAGTTCTTC
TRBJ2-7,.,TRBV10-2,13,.,CASNEGSSYEQYF,TGCGCCAGCAACGAGGGATCCTCCTACGAGCAGTACTTC
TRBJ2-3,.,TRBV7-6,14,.,CASTPVGGADTQYF,TGTGCCAGCACCCCTGTTGGGGGCGCAGATACGCAGTATTTT
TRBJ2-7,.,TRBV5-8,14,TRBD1,CASSSRRGGDEQYF,TGTGCCAGCAGCTCACGTCGAGGGGGCGACGAGCAGTACTTC
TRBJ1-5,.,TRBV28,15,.,CASSLRGVGHQPQHF,TGTGCCAGCAGTTTACGAGGGGTCGGGCATCAGCCCCAGCATTTT
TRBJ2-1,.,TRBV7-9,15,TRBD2,CASSLVASGAHEQFF,TGTGCCAGCAGCTTAGTGGCTAGCGGGGCCCATGAGCAGTTCTTC
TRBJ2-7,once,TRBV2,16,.,CASSDFQDVISYEQYF,TGTGCCAGCAGTGATTTCCAGGACGTCATCTCCTACGAGCAGTACTTC
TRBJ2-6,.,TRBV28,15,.,CASRQQDSGANVLTF,TGTGCCAGCAGGCAACAGGACTCTGGGGCCAACGTCCTGACTTTC
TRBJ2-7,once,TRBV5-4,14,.,CASSPRDGSYEQYF,TGTGCCAGCAGCCCTCGGGACGGGTCCTACGAGCAGTACTTC
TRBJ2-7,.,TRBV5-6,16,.,CASSLVRVEMAYEQYF,TGTGCCAGCAGCTTGGTTCGGGTAGAGATGGCCTACGAGCAGTACTTC
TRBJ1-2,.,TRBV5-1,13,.,CASSFWGGNGYTF,TGCGCCAGCAGCTTTTGGGGAGGGAATGGCTACACCTTC
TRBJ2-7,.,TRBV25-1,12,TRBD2,CASSIAGVEQYF,TGTGCCAGCAGTATAGCGGGAGTCGAGCAGTACTTC
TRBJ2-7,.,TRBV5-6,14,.,CASSRWQSSYEQYF,TGTGCCAGCAGCCGATGGCAGAGCTCCTACGAGCAGTACTTC
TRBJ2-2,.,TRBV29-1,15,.,CSVEMGLDNTGELFF,TGCAGCGTTGAAATGGGACTGGACAACACCGGGGAGCTGTTTTTT
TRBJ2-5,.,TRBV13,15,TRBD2,CASSSLAVPRETQYF,TGTGCCAGCAGCTCACTAGCGGTCCCACGAGAGACCCAGTACTTC
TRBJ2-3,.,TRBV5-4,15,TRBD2,CASSDTSVNTDTQYF,TGTGCCAGCAGCGACACTAGCGTAAACACAGATACGCAGTATTTT
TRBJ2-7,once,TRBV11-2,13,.,CASSLGETYEQYF,TGTGCCAGCAGCTTAGGGGAAACCTACGAGCAGTACTTC